The 23 T cell receptor beta chains presented below share a single source sample, sequenced in a study of T cells in Graves' hyperthyroidism and ophthalmopathy. Amplified TCR beta CDR3 regions came from RNA transcripts. The TCR CDR3 first-round RT-PCR relied on the HTBI primer set. TCRdb independently ran MiXCR on the multiplex PCR reads; one entry per CDR3 protein. The data contain about 580,000 distinct CDR3 sequences, around 14% of them singletons. Material: blood. Source of these receptors: a woman aged 25 to 45 with Graves' hyperthyroidism that later progressed to Graves' ophthalmopathy.

This clonotype was found many times. The J gene is TRBJ1-5, the V gene TRBV5-1, with no clear D. CDR3 length equals 13 residues. The germline V gene has CDR1 SGHRS and CDR2 YFSETQ. The V and J ends lost 0 bases and 3 bases respectively, with 4 bases between them. The CDR3 bases are TGCGCCAGCAGCTTGGACGTCAATCAGCCCCAGCATTTT. Residues: CASSLDVNQPQHF.

This clonotype was detected only a few times. This chain joins TRBV19 and TRBJ1-2; D is perhaps TRBD1 (5 bases). Germline lookup yields CDR1 LNHDA and CDR2 SQIVND (reference sequence). This CDR3 comprises 15 residues. The ends were cut back, 5 bases at V and 10 bases at J, with 23 bases in the middle. The CDR3 nucleotides are TGTGCCAGTAGTCCGAGAAACGACAGAACCATTCTCTACACCTTC. This gives the protein CASSPRNDRTILYTF. Using reference TRBV19 and TRBJ1-2 for the parts outside the CDR3, the full variable domain is DGGITQSPKYLFRKEGQNVTLSCEQNLNHDAMYWYRQDPGQGLRLIYYSQIVNDFQKGDIAEGYSVSREKKESFPLTVTSAQKNPTAFYLCASSPRNDRTILYTFGSGTRLTVV.

Only a few counts were recorded for this clonotype. This rearrangement joins TRBV7-2 to TRBJ2-1; 7 positions match TRBD1. This CDR3 is 16 amino acids long. Per the germline V gene, CDR1 is SGHTA and CDR2 is FQGNSA. Unmatched junction bases numbered 11, after V lost 3 bases and J lost 6 bases. The CDR3 reads CASSFSGTERGNEQFF. The CDR3 DNA reads TGTGCCAGCAGCTTTTCCGGGACAGAGAGAGGCAATGAGCAGTTCTTC.

This clonotype was seen many times. V usage is TRBV11-1 and J usage is TRBJ2-6; D not resolved. Trimming removed 5 bases from V and 2 bases from J, with 16 bases in between. This CDR3 comprises 17 residues. Germline-derived CDR1 and CDR2 are SGHAT and FQDESV (reference sequence). Here the CDR3 reads CASSQVGIGAGANVLTF. The CDR3 DNA follows: TGTGCCAGCAGCCAGGTTGGGATTGGGGCTGGGGCCAACGTCCTGACTTTC. The full variable domain, its missing parts supplied by reference TRBV11-1 and TRBJ2-6, is EAEVAQSPRYKITEKSQAVAFWCDPISGHATLYWYRQILGQGPELLVQFQDESVVDDSQLPKDRFSAERLKGVDSTLKIQPAELGDSAMYLCASSQVGIGAGANVLTFGAGSRLTVL.

This clonotype was detected ten times or more. The chain combines TRBV20-1 with TRBJ1-2; D unclear. The CDR3 is made up of 14 amino acids. The germline gives CDR1 DFQATT, CDR2 SNEGSKA (reference sequence). Trimming removed 0 bases from V and 0 bases from J, with 8 bases in between. CDR3 DNA: TGCAGTGCTAGAGATATGGCAGCTAACTATGGCTACACCTTC. Translating gives CSARDMAANYGYTF.

This clonotype has ten or more counts. Here the CDR3 DNA reads TGTGCCAGCACCTCGCCCCGGAATGAGCAGTTCTTC. Residues: CASTSPRNEQFF. The gene calls are TRBV28 and TRBJ2-1; no definite D call. V shed 7 bases and J shed 7 bases, with 11 bases lying between them. This CDR3 is 12 amino acids long. CDR1 is MDHEN and CDR2 is SYDVKM in the germline V gene.

The chain's CDR3 is CASSLWGTGNYEQYF. CDR3 DNA sequence: TGTGCCAGCAGTTTATGGGGGACAGGCAACTACGAGCAGTACTTC. This chain links TRBV12-3 or TRBV12-4 with TRBJ2-7; TRBD1 agrees at 8 bases. V shed 2 bases, J shed 3 bases, and the junction held 6 bases outside the gene matches. This CDR3 region has 15 residues.

There are many counts of this clonotype. The V call is TRBV6-5, the J call TRBJ1-2; D is uncertain. The CDR3 is 15 residues long. Deletions cut 0 bases from V and 8 bases from J, with 16 bases between. Germline V gives CDR1 MNHEY, CDR2 SVGAGI. CDR3 amino acids: CASSYSFQPREGYTF. CDR3 in DNA: TGTGCCAGCAGTTACTCTTTCCAGCCCCGTGAAGGCTACACCTTC.

This clonotype was detected many times. The rearrangement links TRBV20-1 to TRBJ2-5; 7 positions match TRBD2. The CDR3 extends over 15 amino acids. Per germline, CDR1 DFQATT and CDR2 SNEGSKA (reference sequence). Trimming at V came to 6 bases and at J to 4 bases, leaving 14 bases not matched to a gene. For the CDR3, the DNA is TGCAGTGCCGGAGGGAGCGGGGCTAATGCAGAGACCCAGTACTTC. It is translated as CSAGGSGANAETQYF.

V and J are TRBV6-2 or TRBV6-3 and TRBJ1-1; D is unclear. The CDR3 spans 14 residues. The germline V gene has CDR1 MNHEY and CDR2 SVGEGT. V lost 5 bases and J 3 bases, leaving 13 bases between the germline ends. The CDR3 protein is CASSPWTEDTEAFF. The CDR3, as DNA: TGTGCCAGCAGTCCCTGGACCGAAGACACTGAAGCTTTCTTT.

The rearrangement links TRBV18 to TRBJ2-5; D is possibly TRBD2 (6 bases). This CDR3 contains 16 residues. Trimming stripped 2 bases from V and 5 bases from J, with 18 bases between. CDR1 KGHSH and CDR2 LQKENI come from the germline V gene. CDR3: CASSPTKRASVETQYF. In DNA form, the CDR3 reads TGTGCCAGCTCACCAACGAAGCGGGCGAGCGTGGAGACCCAGTACTTC.

This clonotype showed up just a few times. This chain joins TRBV6-9 and TRBJ1-3, with D possibly being TRBD1 (5 bases). The CDR3 contains 17 residues. CDR1 is MNHGY, CDR2 SVAAGI, per germline. V gave up 4 bases and J gave up 2 bases, with 18 bases separating them. The chain's CDR3 is CASSSEFREEPGNTIYF. DNA of the CDR3: TGTGCCAGCAGTTCCGAATTCAGGGAAGAACCTGGAAACACCATATATTTT.

The chain recombines TRBV19 with TRBJ1-3; D ambiguous. The ends were cut back, 6 bases at V and 2 bases at J, with 23 bases in the middle. From germline, CDR1 is LNHDA and CDR2 SQIVND (reference sequence). The CDR3 is 18 residues long. CDR3 protein: CASSGSRSRTAAGNTIYF. The CDR3 DNA sequence: TGTGCCAGTAGCGGGTCCCGTTCAAGGACGGCCGCTGGAAACACCATATATTTT.

The sample holds a few counts of this clonotype. The chain is built from TRBV9 and TRBJ1-4, with 8 bases fitting TRBD1. V lost 4 bases and J lost 5; bases outside the gene matches: 7. Germline values: CDR1 SGDLS, CDR2 YYNGEE. The CDR3 is 15 amino acids. CDR3 in DNA: TGTGCCAGCAGCATCGACAGGGGCCCAAATGAAAAACTGTTTTTT. Protein sequence: CASSIDRGPNEKLFF.

This clonotype was counted at least ten times. The CDR3 reads CASSLVYTAEQYF. CDR3 DNA: TGTGCCAGCAGCTTAGTTTACACAGCCGAGCAGTACTTC. The genes are TRBV11-2 and TRBJ2-7; D is uncertain. Trimming removed 1 base from V and 6 bases from J, with 10 bases in between. This CDR3 contains 13 residues. Germline CDR1 reads SGHAT; CDR2 reads FQNNGV.

This clonotype has a count of ten or more. J is TRBJ1-2 and V is TRBV2, with D perhaps TRBD1 (6 bases). Trimming pared 6 bases from V and 3 bases from J, leaving 14 bases between. Looked up from germline, CDR1 is SNHLY and CDR2 is FYNNEI. This CDR3 has 14 residues. The DNA of the CDR3 is TGTGCCAGCAGCCTCAGGGGTCCTGACTATGGCTACACCTTC. Its translation: CASSLRGPDYGYTF.

This clonotype has at least ten counts. This chain uses TRBV20-1 with TRBJ2-3; tentatively, D is TRBD2 (6 bases). V was pared by 2 bases and J by 3 bases, with 12 bases between. This CDR3 is 14 amino acids long. Looked up from germline, CDR1 is DFQATT and CDR2 is SNEGSKA (reference sequence). The chain's CDR3 is CSARSVSGTDTQYF. The CDR3 coding sequence is TGCAGTGCTAGATCCGTTAGCGGAACAGATACGCAGTATTTT.

In this sample, this clonotype turned up many times. The rearrangement links TRBV11-2 to TRBJ2-3; 7 positions match TRBD1. CDR3 length: 16 amino acids. V lost 5 bases and J lost 5; bases outside the gene matches: 13. Germline V gene lookup returns CDR1 SGHAT and CDR2 FQNNGV. The CDR3 DNA sequence: TGTGCCAGCAGCACCAACTACAGGGGCGGAGTAGATACGCAGTATTTT. The encoded protein is CASSTNYRGGVDTQYF.

This clonotype was observed at least ten times. The gene calls are TRBV5-5 and TRBJ2-7; 12 positions agree with TRBD2. The CDR3 is made up of 14 amino acids. The V and J ends lost 4 bases and 7 bases, in that order; junction bases with no gene match: 6. The germline V gene has CDR1 SGHKS and CDR2 YYEKEE (reference sequence). In DNA, the CDR3 is TGTGCCAGCAGCCGGACTAGCGGGATTTGGGAGCAGTACTTC. This encodes CASSRTSGIWEQYF.

The chain has TRBV9 and TRBJ2-5; 8 positions match TRBD1. The CDR3 covers 16 residues. V lost 4 bases, J lost 4 bases, and 12 bases stayed unmatched. Germline V gene lookup returns CDR1 SGDLS and CDR2 YYNGEE. The chain's CDR3 is CASSPFDLTGGETQYF. CDR3 in DNA: TGTGCCAGCAGCCCCTTCGACCTTACAGGGGGAGAGACCCAGTACTTC. Drawing the rest from reference TRBV9 and TRBJ2-5, the complete variable domain is DSGVTQTPKHLITATGQRVTLRCSPRSGDLSVYWYQQSLDQGLQFLIQYYNGEERAKGNILERFSAQQFPDLHSELNLSSLELGDSALYFCASSPFDLTGGETQYFGPGTRLLVL.

This clonotype was observed many times. The CDR3 DNA reads as TGCAGTGCTAGAGACTCGGACAGGGACTACAATGAGCAGTTCTTC. Translation gives CSARDSDRDYNEQFF. V is TRBV20-1 and J is TRBJ2-1; 8 bases map to TRBD1. J was trimmed by 3 bases and V by 0 bases; bases with no gene match: 4. The CDR3 spans 15 residues. From germline, CDR1 is DFQATT and CDR2 SNEGSKA (reference sequence).

There are a few counts of this clonotype. The chain has TRBV6-1 and TRBJ2-1; D uncertain. The length of the CDR3 is 14 residues. The ends were cut back, 1 base at V and 6 bases at J, with 10 bases in the middle. Per germline, CDR1 MNHNS and CDR2 SASEGT. CDR3 amino acids: CASSEERAANEQFF. The CDR3, as DNA: TGTGCCAGCAGTGAAGAAAGGGCGGCCAATGAGCAGTTCTTC.

Ten or more counts support this clonotype. This rearrangement joins TRBV29-1 to TRBJ1-1; TRBD1 might be the D (5 bases). Germline CDR1 SQVTM, CDR2 ANQGSEA. V was cut by 5 bases and J by 11 bases, with 15 bases left in between. CDR3 length equals 11 residues. DNA of the CDR3: TGCAGCGTTCAAATGGGGGAAAGGGCTTTCTTT. This encodes CSVQMGERAFF.